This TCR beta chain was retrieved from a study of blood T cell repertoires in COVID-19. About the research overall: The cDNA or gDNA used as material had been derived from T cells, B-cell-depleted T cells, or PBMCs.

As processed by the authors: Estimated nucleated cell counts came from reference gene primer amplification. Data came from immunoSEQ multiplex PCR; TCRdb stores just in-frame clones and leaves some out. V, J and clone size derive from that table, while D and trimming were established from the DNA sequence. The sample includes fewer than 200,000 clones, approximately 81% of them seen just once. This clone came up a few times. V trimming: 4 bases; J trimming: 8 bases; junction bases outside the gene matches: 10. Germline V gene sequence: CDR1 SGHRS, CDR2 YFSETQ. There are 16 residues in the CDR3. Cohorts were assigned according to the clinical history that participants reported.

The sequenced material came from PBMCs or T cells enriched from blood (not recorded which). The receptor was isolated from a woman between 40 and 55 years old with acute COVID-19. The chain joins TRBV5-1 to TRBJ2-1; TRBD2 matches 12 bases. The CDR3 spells CASSATSGRSGHEQFF. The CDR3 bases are TGCGCCAGCAGCGCCACTAGCGGGAGGAGTGGTCATGAGCAGTTCTTC. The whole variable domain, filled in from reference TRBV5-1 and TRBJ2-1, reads KAGVTQTPRYLIKTRGQQVTLSCSPISGHRSVSWYQQTPGQGLQFLFEYFSETQRNKGNFPGRFSGRQFSNSRSEMNVSTLELGDSALYLCASSATSGRSGHEQFFGPGTRLTVL.